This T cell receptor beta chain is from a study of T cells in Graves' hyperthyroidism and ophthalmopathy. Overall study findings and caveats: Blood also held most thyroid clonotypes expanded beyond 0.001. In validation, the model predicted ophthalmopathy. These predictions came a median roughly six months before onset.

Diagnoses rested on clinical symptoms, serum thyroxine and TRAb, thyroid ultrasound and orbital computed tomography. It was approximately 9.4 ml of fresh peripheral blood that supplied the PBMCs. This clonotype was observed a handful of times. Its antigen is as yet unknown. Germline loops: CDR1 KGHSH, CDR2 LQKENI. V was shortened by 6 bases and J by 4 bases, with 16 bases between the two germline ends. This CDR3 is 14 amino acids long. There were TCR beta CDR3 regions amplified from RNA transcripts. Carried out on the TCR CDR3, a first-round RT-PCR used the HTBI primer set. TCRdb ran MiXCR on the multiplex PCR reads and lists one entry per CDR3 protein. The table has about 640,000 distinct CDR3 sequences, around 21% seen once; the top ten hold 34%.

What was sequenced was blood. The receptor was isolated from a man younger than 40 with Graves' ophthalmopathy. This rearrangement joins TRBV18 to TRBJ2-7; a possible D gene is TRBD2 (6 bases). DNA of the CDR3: TGTGCCAGCTCCACCAATGCAGGACTATACGAGCAGTACTTC. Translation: CASSTNAGLYEQYF.